These 17 T cell receptor beta chains came from one sample sequenced in a study of beta chain features in type 1 diabetes. Reverse transcribing all isolated RNA meant expressed TCRB transcripts were sequenced. Sequenced by immunoSEQ multiplex PCR; TCRdb stores in-frame clones only, minus some. Here the sample spans about 300,000 clones, approximately 12% being singletons. Study-wide results and caveats: Shorter TCRB CDR3s, moderately but significantly so, were found in Type 1 diabetes patients in all four CD4+ subsets.

These receptors' antigens are unknown. The sequenced material came from naive CD4+ T cells from blood. These TCRs come from a woman aged 18-29 years with type 1 diabetes.

CDR3 residues: CASSNRGGGTGANVLTF. Here the CDR3 DNA reads TGTGCCAGCAGCAACAGGGGAGGCGGCACTGGGGCCAACGTCCTGACTTTC. This rearrangement joins TRBV2 to TRBJ2-6, with D perhaps matching TRBD1 (7 bases). CDR1 is SNHLY and CDR2 is FYNNEI in the germline V gene. V was clipped by 6 bases and J by 2 bases, with 17 bases between them. This CDR3 is built from 17 residues.

A few counts support this clone. The gene calls are TRBV5-5 and TRBJ1-1; TRBD1 matches at 8 bases. Germline CDR1 reads SGHKS; CDR2 reads YYEKEE (reference sequence). The CDR3 covers 16 residues. V lost 2 bases to trimming and J lost 2 bases; unmatched junction nucleotides: 8. The CDR3, as DNA: TGTGCCAGCAGCTTCGTTCCGGGACAGGACAACACTGAAGCTTTCTTT. As protein: CASSFVPGQDNTEAFF.

This clone turned up a few times. The chain links TRBV5-1 to TRBJ2-1; no reliable D call. CDR1 is SGHRS, CDR2 YFSETQ, per germline. Trimming left V 4 bases short and J 6 bases short, with 14 bases between. This CDR3 comprises 14 residues. The CDR3 bases are TGCGCCAGCAGCCTGGATACAAATTCCAATGAGCAGTTCTTC. It codes for CASSLDTNSNEQFF.

This clone appeared a few times. V and J are TRBV7-8 and TRBJ2-5; a possible D gene is TRBD2 (5 bases). The germline V gene has CDR1 SGHVS and CDR2 FQNEAQ. V was pared by 2 bases and J by 5 bases, with 12 bases between. The CDR3 consists of 14 residues. The CDR3 nucleotides are TGTGCCAGCAGCTTACGGGTACTAGGGGAGACCCAGTACTTC. Translating it yields CASSLRVLGETQYF.

The rearrangement joins TRBV29-1 to TRBJ1-1; no firm D call. V was shortened by 5 bases and J by 1 base, with 11 bases between the two germline ends. Germline V gene sequence: CDR1 SQVTM, CDR2 ANQGSEA. This CDR3 is 13 amino acids long. DNA for the CDR3: TGCAGCGTTAGCGGAACAGCGAACACTGAAGCTTTCTTT. This translates into CSVSGTANTEAFF.

This clone occurred a few times. The chain employs TRBV7-2 and TRBJ2-7, with TRBD2 matching 11 bases. Germline-derived CDR1 and CDR2 are SGHTA and FQGNSA. The CDR3 extends over 17 amino acids. V shed 5 bases and J 0 bases; nucleotides not matched to a gene: 9. This CDR3 reads CASSTRSTSGNSYEQYF. CDR3 in DNA: TGTGCCAGCAGCACCCGCTCGACTAGCGGGAACTCCTACGAGCAGTACTTC.

This clone was recorded a few times. The rearrangement uses TRBV30 and TRBJ2-1; no firm D call. V was shortened by 2 bases and J by 4 bases, with 12 bases between the two germline ends. CDR3 length: 14 residues. Germline-derived CDR1 and CDR2 are GTSNPN and SVGIG (reference sequence). CDR3 DNA: TGTGCCTGGAGTTGGGCGTTTAGTTACAATGAGCAGTTCTTC. This codes for CAWSWAFSYNEQFF.

The chain couples TRBV20-1 to TRBJ2-7; TRBD2 might be the D (6 bases). The CDR3 is made up of 10 amino acids. Germline CDR1 is DFQATT and CDR2 is SNEGSKA (reference sequence). V lost 7 bases and J lost 3, with 7 bases in between. The CDR3 nucleotides are TGCAGTGTGGGACTCTACGAGCAGTACTTC. As protein: CSVGLYEQYF.

The V call is TRBV29-1, the J call TRBJ2-2; the D gene is possibly TRBD1 (6 bases). This CDR3 region has 15 residues. Trimming removed 6 bases at V and 2 bases at J, with 16 bases between. Germline assignment: CDR1 SQVTM and CDR2 ANQGSEA. Here the CDR3 DNA reads TGCAGCGTACTACCGACAGGTGTAAACACCGGGGAGCTGTTTTTT. It encodes CSVLPTGVNTGELFF.

This clone appeared a few times. Written as DNA, the CDR3 is TGTGCCAGCAGCTTGAACAGGGGCGAAAGGAGCGGCTACACCTTC. It is translated as CASSLNRGERSGYTF. The chain joins TRBV5-4 to TRBJ1-2, with 7 positions matching TRBD1. Unmatched junction bases numbered 11, after V lost 1 base and J lost 8 bases. Germline values: CDR1 SGHNT, CDR2 YYREEE (reference sequence). This CDR3 comprises 15 residues.

This clone was recorded a few times. This chain uses TRBV29-1 with TRBJ1-2; D is possibly TRBD1 (5 bases). Germline lookup yields CDR1 SQVTM and CDR2 ANQGSEA. The CDR3 consists of 12 residues. Trimming took off 7 bases at V and 2 bases at J, with 11 bases between the two ends. This CDR3 reads CSALRGNYGYTF. CDR3 nucleotides: TGCAGCGCCTTGCGGGGGAACTATGGCTACACCTTC.

This clone was seen once. This chain connects TRBV19 to TRBJ1-2, with D perhaps TRBD1 (5 bases). The germline V and J ends were trimmed by 5 bases and 1 base, with 23 bases remaining between them. The CDR3 loop spans 18 amino acids. Germline V gives CDR1 LNHDA, CDR2 SQIVND (reference sequence). CDR3 loop: CASSQPRWPTAINYGYTF. CDR3 nucleotide sequence: TGTGCCAGTAGTCAGCCCAGGTGGCCGACAGCAATTAACTATGGCTACACCTTC.

This chain connects TRBV5-1 to TRBJ2-3; TRBD2 aligns across 9 bases. J lost 3 bases, V lost 7 bases, and 15 bases had no gene match. This CDR3 region has 17 residues. In germline, CDR1 is SGHRS, CDR2 YFSETQ. The CDR3 here is CASGPIGGRAGTDTQYF. The CDR3 bases are TGCGCCAGCGGCCCTATCGGCGGGAGGGCCGGGACAGATACGCAGTATTTT.

The CDR3 spells CAGTDSYEQYV. The DNA of the CDR3 is TGTGCCGGGACAGATTCCTACGAGCAGTACGTC. The chain recombines TRBV21-1 with TRBJ2-7; the table's D call of TRBD1 was not tested on the DNA. TRBV21-1 is listed as a pseudogene. CDR3 length: 11 residues.

This rearrangement joins TRBV7-2 to TRBJ2-2, with TRBD2 matching over 8 bases. The germline V gene encodes CDR1 SGHTA and CDR2 FQGNSA. J was trimmed by 5 bases and V by 5 bases; bases with no gene match: 10. The CDR3 is 16 residues long. The CDR3 region has the DNA TGTGCCAGCAGCCCAGGGACTAGATCAGGAACCGGGGAGCTGTTTTTT. It codes for CASSPGTRSGTGELFF.

This chain connects TRBV5-1 to TRBJ2-3, with TRBD1 identical over 9 bases. This CDR3 has 15 residues. V was clipped by 2 bases and J by 3 bases; unmatched bases: 4. CDR1 SGHRS and CDR2 YFSETQ come from the germline V gene. DNA of the CDR3: TGCGCCAGCAGCTTAGGGACAGGGCCTACAGATACGCAGTATTTT. Translating it yields CASSLGTGPTDTQYF.

This chain links TRBV2 with TRBJ2-1; possibly TRBD2 for D (6 bases). CDR3 size: 13 residues. V was clipped by 2 bases and J by 6 bases, with 8 bases between them. Germline lookup yields CDR1 SNHLY and CDR2 FYNNEI. CDR3 nucleotide sequence: TGTGCCAGCAGTGAAAGTAGCGGCAATGAGCAGTTCTTC. Its protein product is CASSESSGNEQFF.